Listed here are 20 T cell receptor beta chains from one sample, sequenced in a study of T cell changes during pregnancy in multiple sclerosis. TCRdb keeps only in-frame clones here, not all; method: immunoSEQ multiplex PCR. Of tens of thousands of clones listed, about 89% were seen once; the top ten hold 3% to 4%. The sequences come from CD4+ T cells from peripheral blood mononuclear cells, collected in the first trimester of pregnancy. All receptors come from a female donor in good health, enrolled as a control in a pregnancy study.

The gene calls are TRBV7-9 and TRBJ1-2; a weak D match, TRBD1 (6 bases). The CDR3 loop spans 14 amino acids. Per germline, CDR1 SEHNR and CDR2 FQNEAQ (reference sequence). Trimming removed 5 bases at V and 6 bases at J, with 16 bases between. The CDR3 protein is CASSQLTGSDGYTF. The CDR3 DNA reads TGTGCCAGCAGCCAGCTGACAGGTAGTGATGGCTACACCTTC.

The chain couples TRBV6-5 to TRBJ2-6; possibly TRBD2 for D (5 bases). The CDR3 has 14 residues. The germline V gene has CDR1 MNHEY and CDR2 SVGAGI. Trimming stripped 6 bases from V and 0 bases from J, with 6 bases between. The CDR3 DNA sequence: TGTGCCAGCAGGCGGGTCTCTGGGGCCAACGTCCTGACTTTC. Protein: CASRRVSGANVLTF.

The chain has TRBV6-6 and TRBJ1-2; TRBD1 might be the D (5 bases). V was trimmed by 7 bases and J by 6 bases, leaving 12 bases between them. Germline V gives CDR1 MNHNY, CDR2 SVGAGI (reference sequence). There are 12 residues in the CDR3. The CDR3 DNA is TGTGCCAGCACCTTGGGAGGGGATGGCTACACCTTC. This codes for CASTLGGDGYTF.

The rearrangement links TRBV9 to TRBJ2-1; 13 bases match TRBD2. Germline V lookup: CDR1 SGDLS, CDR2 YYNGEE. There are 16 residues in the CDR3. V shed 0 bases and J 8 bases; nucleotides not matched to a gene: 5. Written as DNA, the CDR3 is TGTGCCAGCAGCGTAGGGGGGACTAGCGGGATAGATGAGCAGTTCTTC. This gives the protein CASSVGGTSGIDEQFF.

CDR3 protein: CASSLGLSETQYF. In nucleotides, the CDR3 is TGTGCCAGCAGCCTCGGGTTGAGCGAGACCCAGTACTTC. The V and J genes are TRBV11-3 and TRBJ2-5, with D hard to call. V lost 5 bases, J lost 5 bases, and 12 bases lay in between. CDR1 is SGHNT, CDR2 YENEEA, per germline. The CDR3 runs to 13 residues.

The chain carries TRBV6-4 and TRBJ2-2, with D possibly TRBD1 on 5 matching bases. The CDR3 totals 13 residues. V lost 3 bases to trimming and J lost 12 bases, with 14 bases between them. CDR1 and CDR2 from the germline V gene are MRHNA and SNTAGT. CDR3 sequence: CASSEDTGFKLFF. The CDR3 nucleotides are TGTGCCAGCAGTGAGGACACGGGCTTTAAGCTGTTTTTT.

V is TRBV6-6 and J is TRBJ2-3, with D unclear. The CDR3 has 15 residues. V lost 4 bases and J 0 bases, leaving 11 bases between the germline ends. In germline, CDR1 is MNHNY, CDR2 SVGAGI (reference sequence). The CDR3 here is CASSWLDTSTDTQYF. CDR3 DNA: TGTGCCAGCAGTTGGCTTGACACTAGCACAGATACGCAGTATTTT.

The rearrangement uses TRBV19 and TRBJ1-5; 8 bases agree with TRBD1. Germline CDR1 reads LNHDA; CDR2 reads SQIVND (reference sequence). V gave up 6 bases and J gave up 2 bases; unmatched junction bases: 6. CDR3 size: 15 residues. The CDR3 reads CASSRTGLGNQPQHF. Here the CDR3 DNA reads TGTGCCAGTAGCCGGACAGGGTTGGGCAATCAGCCCCAGCATTTT. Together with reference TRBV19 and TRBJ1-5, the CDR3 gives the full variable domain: DGGITQSPKYLFRKEGQNVTLSCEQNLNHDAMYWYRQDPGQGLRLIYYSQIVNDFQKGDIAEGYSVSREKKESFPLTVTSAQKNPTAFYLCASSRTGLGNQPQHFGDGTRLSIL.

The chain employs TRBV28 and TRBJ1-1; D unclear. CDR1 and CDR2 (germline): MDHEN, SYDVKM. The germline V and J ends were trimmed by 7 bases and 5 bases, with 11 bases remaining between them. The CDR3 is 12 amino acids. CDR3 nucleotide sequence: TGTGCCAGCACCAGGCAGCGGACTGAAGCTTTCTTT. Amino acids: CASTRQRTEAFF.

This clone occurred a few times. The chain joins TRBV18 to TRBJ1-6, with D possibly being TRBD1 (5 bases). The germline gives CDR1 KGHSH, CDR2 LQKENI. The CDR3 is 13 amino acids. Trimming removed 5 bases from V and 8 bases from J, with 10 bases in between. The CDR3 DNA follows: TGTGCCAGCTCAGTGACAGCATATTCACCCCTCCACTTT. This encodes CASSVTAYSPLHF.

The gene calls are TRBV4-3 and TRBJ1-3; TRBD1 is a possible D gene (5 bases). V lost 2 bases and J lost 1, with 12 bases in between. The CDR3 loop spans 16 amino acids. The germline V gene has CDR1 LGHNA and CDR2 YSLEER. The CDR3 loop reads CASSQKPKGSGNTIYF. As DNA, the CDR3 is TGCGCCAGCAGCCAAAAACCCAAGGGGTCTGGAAACACCATATATTTT.

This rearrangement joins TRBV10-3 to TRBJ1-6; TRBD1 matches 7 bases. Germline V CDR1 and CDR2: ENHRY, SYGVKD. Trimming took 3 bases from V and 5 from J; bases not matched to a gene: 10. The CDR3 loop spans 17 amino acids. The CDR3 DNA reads TGTGCCATCAGTGAAACAGTAGGGGGCTTAAATAATTCACCCCTCCACTTT. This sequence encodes CAISETVGGLNNSPLHF.

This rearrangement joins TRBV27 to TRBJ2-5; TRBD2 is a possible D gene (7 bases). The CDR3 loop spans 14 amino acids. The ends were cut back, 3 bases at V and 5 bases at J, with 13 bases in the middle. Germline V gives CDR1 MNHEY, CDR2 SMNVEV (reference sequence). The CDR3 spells CASSFAGAMETQYF. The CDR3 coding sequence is TGTGCCAGCAGTTTTGCGGGGGCAATGGAGACCCAGTACTTC.

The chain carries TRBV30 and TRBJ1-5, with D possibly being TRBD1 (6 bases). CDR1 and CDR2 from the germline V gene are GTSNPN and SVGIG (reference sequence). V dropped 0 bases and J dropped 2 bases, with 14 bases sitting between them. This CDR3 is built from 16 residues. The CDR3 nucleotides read TGTGCCTGGAGTGTACCAGGGGCGAAGGGCAATCAGCCCCAGCATTTT. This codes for CAWSVPGAKGNQPQHF.

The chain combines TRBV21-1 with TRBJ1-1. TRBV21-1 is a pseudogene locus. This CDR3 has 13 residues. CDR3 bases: TGTGCCAGCAGCGGCTCCGGGTCTTTACTAGCTTTCTTT. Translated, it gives CASSGSGSLLAFF.

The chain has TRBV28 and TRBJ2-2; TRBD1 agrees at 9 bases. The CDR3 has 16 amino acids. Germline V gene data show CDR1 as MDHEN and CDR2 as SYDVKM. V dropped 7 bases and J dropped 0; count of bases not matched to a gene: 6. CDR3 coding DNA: TGTGCCAGCACATCTACAGGGGGCGCGAACACCGGGGAGCTGTTTTTT. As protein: CASTSTGGANTGELFF. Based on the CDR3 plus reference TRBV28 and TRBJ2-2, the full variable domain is DVKVTQSSRYLVKRTGEKVFLECVQDMDHENMFWYRQDPGLGLRLIYFSYDVKMKEKGDIPEGYSVSREKKERFSLILESASTNQTSMYLCASTSTGGANTGELFFGEGSRLTVL.

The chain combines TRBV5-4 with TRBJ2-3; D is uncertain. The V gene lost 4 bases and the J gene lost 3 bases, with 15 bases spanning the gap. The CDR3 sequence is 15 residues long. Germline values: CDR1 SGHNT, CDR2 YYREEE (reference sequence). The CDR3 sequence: CASSASSLVTDTQYF. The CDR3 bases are TGTGCCAGCAGCGCGAGCTCCTTGGTGACAGATACGCAGTATTTT. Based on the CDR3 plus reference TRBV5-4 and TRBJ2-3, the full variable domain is ETGVTQSPTHLIKTRGQQVTLRCSSQSGHNTVSWYQQALGQGPQFIFQYYREEENGRGNFPPRFSGLQFPNYSSELNVNALELDDSALYLCASSASSLVTDTQYFGPGTRLTVL.

CDR3: CASRTGVDYEQYF. The CDR3 nucleotides are TGTGCCAGCAGGACAGGGGTAGACTACGAGCAGTACTTC. This rearrangement joins TRBV28 to TRBJ2-7; 8 nucleotides line up with TRBD1. Germline trimming cut 6 bases from V and 3 bases from J; bases unmatched to any gene: 4. CDR3 length: 13 residues. Looked up from germline, CDR1 is MDHEN and CDR2 is SYDVKM. Filled out from reference TRBV28 and TRBJ2-7, the complete variable domain reads DVKVTQSSRYLVKRTGEKVFLECVQDMDHENMFWYRQDPGLGLRLIYFSYDVKMKEKGDIPEGYSVSREKKERFSLILESASTNQTSMYLCASRTGVDYEQYFGPGTRLTVT.

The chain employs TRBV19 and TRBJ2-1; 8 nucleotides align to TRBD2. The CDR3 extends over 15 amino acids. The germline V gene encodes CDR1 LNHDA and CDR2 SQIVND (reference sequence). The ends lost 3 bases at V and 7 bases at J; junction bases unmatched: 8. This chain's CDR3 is CASSIGGRWGNEQFF. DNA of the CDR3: TGTGCCAGTAGTATCGGCGGGAGGTGGGGGAATGAGCAGTTCTTC.

Written as DNA, the CDR3 is TGTGCCAGTAGCAGGTCCGCCTACAATGAGCAGTTCTTC. As protein: CASSRSAYNEQFF. The J gene is TRBJ2-1, the V gene TRBV19; D uncertain. In germline, CDR1 is LNHDA, CDR2 SQIVND (reference sequence). Trimming removed 6 bases at V and 2 bases at J, with 8 bases between. The CDR3 is made up of 13 amino acids. Together with reference TRBV19 and TRBJ2-1, the CDR3 gives the full variable domain: DGGITQSPKYLFRKEGQNVTLSCEQNLNHDAMYWYRQDPGQGLRLIYYSQIVNDFQKGDIAEGYSVSREKKESFPLTVTSAQKNPTAFYLCASSRSAYNEQFFGPGTRLTVL.